The 27 T cell receptor beta chains below were found in one sample sequenced in a study of blood T cell repertoires in COVID-19. Produced via immunoSEQ multiplex PCR; TCRdb's table is partial and in-frame only. Among about 240,000 clones listed, approximately 84% were seen once. Sequenced material: PBMCs or T cells enriched from blood (not recorded which). The receptor source for this set is a woman aged 40-49 years with acute COVID-19.

The CDR3 protein is CASSPRVAPEDEQFF. The CDR3 bases are TGCGCCAGCAGCCCCCGCGTGGCCCCCGAGGATGAGCAGTTCTTC. J is TRBJ2-1 and V is TRBV5-1; D is unresolved. V gave up 4 bases and J gave up 8 bases, with 19 bases separating them. This CDR3 has 15 amino acids. Germline values: CDR1 SGHRS, CDR2 YFSETQ.

V gene TRBV7-3 combines with J gene TRBJ2-7; TRBD1 matches 8 bases. The V and J ends lost 4 bases and 2 bases, in that order; junction bases with no gene match: 4. This CDR3 has 14 amino acids. From germline, CDR1 is SGHTA and CDR2 FQGTGA. The CDR3 reads CASSWGTGTYEQYF. As DNA, the CDR3 is TGTGCCAGCAGCTGGGGGACAGGAACCTACGAGCAGTACTTC.

CDR3 region: CASSFMRGSSYEQYF. The CDR3, as DNA: TGTGCCAGCAGCTTTATGCGCGGAAGCTCCTACGAGCAGTACTTC. The V and J genes are TRBV5-4 and TRBJ2-7; D is ambiguous. The CDR3 has 15 amino acids. Germline-derived CDR1 and CDR2 are SGHNT and YYREEE (reference sequence). The V and J ends lost 2 bases and 0 bases respectively, with 12 bases between them.

The CDR3: CASSLDRPPYEQYF. Here the CDR3 DNA reads TGCGCCAGCAGCTTAGACAGGCCTCCCTACGAGCAGTACTTC. The chain carries TRBV5-1 and TRBJ2-7; possible D gene TRBD1, 6 bases. CDR1 and CDR2 from the germline V gene are SGHRS and YFSETQ. The CDR3 sequence is 14 residues long. V was cut by 2 bases and J by 2 bases, with 11 bases left in between.

The J gene is TRBJ2-3, the V gene TRBV10-3, with 9 positions matching TRBD2. CDR1 ENHRY and CDR2 SYGVKD come from the germline V gene. There are 17 residues in the CDR3. V trimming: 0 bases; J trimming: 3 bases; junction bases outside the gene matches: 7. The CDR3 DNA reads TGTGCCATCAGTGAGTCCAGGTCCGGACTAGCGACAGATACGCAGTATTTT. It is translated as CAISESRSGLATDTQYF.

The gene calls are TRBV7-2 and TRBJ2-7; D remains ambiguous. V lost 3 bases, J lost 3 bases, and 9 bases lay in between. Germline assignment: CDR1 SGHTA and CDR2 FQGNSA. CDR3 length: 13 amino acids. The CDR3 nucleotides are TGTGCCAGCAGCTTGGGCAACAACTACGAGCAGTACTTC. This encodes CASSLGNNYEQYF.

This clone was observed a handful of times. The gene calls are TRBV9 and TRBJ2-7; D gene ambiguous. Germline V gene data show CDR1 as SGDLS and CDR2 as YYNGEE. The CDR3 spans 12 residues. V was cut by 0 bases and J by 5 bases, with 6 bases left in between. CDR3 residues: CASSVVENEQYF. The CDR3 region has the DNA TGTGCCAGCAGCGTAGTAGAGAACGAGCAGTACTTC.

The chain has TRBV10-3 and TRBJ1-2, with D perhaps TRBD1 (6 bases). This CDR3 is 14 amino acids long. From germline, CDR1 is ENHRY and CDR2 SYGVKD. V was pared by 10 bases and J by 0 bases, with 15 bases between. CDR3 region: CARYRVPANYGYTF. In DNA form, the CDR3 reads TGTGCCAGGTACAGGGTCCCTGCTAACTATGGCTACACCTTC.

This chain's CDR3 is CASSQLDRKREAFF. As DNA, the CDR3 is TGTGCCAGCAGCCAATTGGACAGAAAGCGTGAAGCTTTCTTT. The rearrangement uses TRBV3-1 (or the pseudogene TRBV3-2) and TRBJ1-1; D may be TRBD1 (6 bases). Germline V gives CDR1 LGHDT, CDR2 YNNKEL (reference sequence). V lost 2 bases, J lost 7 bases, and 14 bases lay in between. The CDR3 length is 14 residues.

This chain uses TRBV19 with TRBJ1-2, with D uncertain. The CDR3 has 14 amino acids. Looked up from germline, CDR1 is LNHDA and CDR2 is SQIVND (reference sequence). V lost 7 bases and J 5 bases, leaving 17 bases between the germline ends. The chain's CDR3 is CASKPGEAFYGYTF. In DNA form, the CDR3 reads TGTGCCAGTAAACCCGGGGAGGCCTTTTATGGCTACACCTTC.

This clone came up once. The rearrangement uses TRBV7-9 and TRBJ2-7, with D perhaps matching TRBD2 (5 bases). Germline-derived CDR1 and CDR2 are SEHNR and FQNEAQ (reference sequence). Trimming removed 5 bases from V and 3 bases from J, with 17 bases in between. The CDR3 has 15 amino acids. Here the CDR3 reads CASSPRRGPNYEQYF. The CDR3 coding sequence is TGTGCCAGCAGCCCCCGAAGAGGGCCGAACTACGAGCAGTACTTC. The whole variable domain, remainder taken from reference TRBV7-9 and TRBJ2-7, is DTGVSQNPRHKITKRGQNVTFRCDPISEHNRLYWYRQTLGQGPEFLTYFQNEAQLEKSRLLSDRFSAERPKGSFSTLEIQRTEQGDSAMYLCASSPRRGPNYEQYFGPGTRLTVT.

The chain recombines TRBV7-9 with TRBJ2-1, with 10 bases lining up with TRBD2. Losses at the gene ends were 4 bases for V and 8 bases for J; bases not matched to a gene: 11. This CDR3 comprises 16 residues. Germline assignment: CDR1 SEHNR and CDR2 FQNEAQ (reference sequence). The CDR3 region has the DNA TGTGCCAGCAGCTCTCGGGGGCTAGCGGGAGTGGATGAGCAGTTCTTC. Translation gives CASSSRGLAGVDEQFF.

The rearrangement uses TRBV19 and TRBJ1-4, with a possible D match to TRBD1 (5 bases). With 2 bases removed from V and 7 bases from J, the gap between germline ends came to 11 bases. The CDR3 extends over 14 amino acids. The germline V gene has CDR1 LNHDA and CDR2 SQIVND (reference sequence). CDR3: CASSIQGSGEKLFF. In nucleotides, the CDR3 is TGTGCCAGTAGTATACAGGGAAGTGGTGAAAAACTGTTTTTT.

J is TRBJ2-3 and V is TRBV3-1 (or the pseudogene TRBV3-2); TRBD2 matches 10 bases. This CDR3 has 18 amino acids. Trimming took 4 bases from V and 3 from J; bases not matched to a gene: 13. Germline lookup yields CDR1 LGHDT and CDR2 YNNKEL (reference sequence). The CDR3 spells CASSRNPPSSGSTDTQYF. CDR3 in DNA: TGTGCCAGCAGCCGCAACCCTCCGTCTAGCGGGAGTACAGATACGCAGTATTTT.

V and J are TRBV6-5 and TRBJ1-1; 9 bases are a match to TRBD1. The trim removed 11 bases at V and 4 bases at J, leaving 8 bases unmatched. There are 13 residues in the CDR3. Germline assignment: CDR1 MNHEY and CDR2 SVGAGI. The CDR3 region has the DNA TGTGCCTGCCTTACAGGGGGCGGCACTGAAGCTTTCTTT. It encodes CACLTGGGTEAFF.

This sequence joins TRBV2 and TRBJ2-3; tentative D call: TRBD2 (5 bases). CDR3 length: 14 amino acids. The V end was cut by 2 bases, the J end by 1 base, with 7 bases between. Per the germline V gene, CDR1 is SNHLY and CDR2 is FYNNEI. CDR3 amino acids: CASSESRGTDTQYF. CDR3 DNA sequence: TGTGCCAGCAGTGAATCGCGGGGCACAGATACGCAGTATTTT.

The chain combines TRBV6-2 or TRBV6-3 with TRBJ2-1, with 9 nucleotides matching TRBD2. Germline V gene sequence: CDR1 MNHEY, CDR2 SVGEGT. Losses at the gene ends were 4 bases for V and 2 bases for J; bases not matched to a gene: 15. CDR3 size: 19 residues. The DNA of the CDR3 is TGTGCCAGCAGTTCGGTTGCTAGCGGGATGAAGGGGCCCTACAATGAGCAGTTCTTC. Translated, it gives CASSSVASGMKGPYNEQFF.

CDR3 nucleotides: TGTGCCAGCAGTGAACTCCAACAAATCAATGAGCAGTTCTTC. Protein sequence: CASSELQQINEQFF. The chain is built from TRBV6-1 and TRBJ2-1; D call uncertain. CDR3 length equals 14 residues. The germline gives CDR1 MNHNS, CDR2 SASEGT. Trimming shortened V by 2 bases and J by 6 bases, and 11 bases separated the two germline ends.

The chain joins TRBV11-2 to TRBJ2-1; 10 bases match TRBD2. The CDR3 is 16 residues long. CDR1 and CDR2 (germline): SGHAT, FQNNGV. Trimming took 3 bases from V and 2 from J; bases not matched to a gene: 4. In DNA, the CDR3 is TGTGCCAGCAGCTTCGAGCGGGAGGGCACCTACAATGAGCAGTTCTTC. It is translated as CASSFEREGTYNEQFF. The entire variable domain, with the rest obtained from reference TRBV11-2 and TRBJ2-1, is as follows: EAGVAQSPRYKIIEKRQSVAFWCNPISGHATLYWYQQILGQGPKLLIQFQNNGVVDDSQLPKDRFSAERLKGVDSTLKIQPAKLEDSAVYLCASSFEREGTYNEQFFGPGTRLTVL.

This clone came up once. This chain connects TRBV5-1 to TRBJ2-1; TRBD2 matches 8 bases. CDR1 SGHRS and CDR2 YFSETQ come from the germline V gene. The V gene end was trimmed by 0 bases and the J gene end by 2 bases; junction bases not matched to a gene: 4. This CDR3 comprises 16 residues. Here the CDR3 reads CASSLGAGEAYNEQFF. CDR3 in DNA: TGCGCCAGCAGCTTGGGAGCGGGAGAGGCCTACAATGAGCAGTTCTTC.

The genes are TRBV5-4 and TRBJ2-7, with TRBD2 matching over 9 bases. The CDR3 loop spans 14 amino acids. Germline trimming cut 2 bases from V and 5 bases from J; bases unmatched to any gene: 5. The germline V gene encodes CDR1 SGHNT and CDR2 YYREEE (reference sequence). CDR3 sequence reads: CASSLGRGGHEQYF. The DNA of the CDR3 is TGTGCCAGCAGCTTAGGGCGGGGGGGCCACGAGCAGTACTTC.

The chain carries TRBV5-6 and TRBJ2-4; 12 nucleotides align to TRBD2. Germline loops: CDR1 SGHDT, CDR2 YYEEEE. The CDR3 covers 14 residues. After removal of 4 bases from V and 6 bases from J, the junction contained 2 bases not matched to a gene. CDR3 residues: CASSLTSGGNIQYF. The CDR3 nucleotides are TGTGCCAGCAGCCTGACTAGCGGGGGAAACATTCAGTACTTC.

This clone was recorded once. V gene TRBV19 combines with J gene TRBJ1-1; 9 bases match TRBD1. Germline V gene sequence: CDR1 LNHDA, CDR2 SQIVND (reference sequence). The CDR3 has 15 amino acids. Trimming took 6 bases from V and 3 from J; bases not matched to a gene: 8. The DNA for the CDR3 is TGTGCCAGTAGGATTAACGGACAGGGGCACACTGAAGCTTTCTTT. It is translated as CASRINGQGHTEAFF.

In the case of this clone: Other DNA sequences in the sample encode the same CDR3. This chain uses TRBV5-6 with TRBJ2-1; D ambiguous. The germline V gene encodes CDR1 SGHDT and CDR2 YYEEEE. Trimming cost V 4 bases and J 2 bases, with 7 bases left between them. The CDR3 runs to 13 residues. CDR3 amino acids: CASSHSPYNEQFF. The CDR3, as DNA: TGTGCCAGCAGCCACAGCCCCTACAATGAGCAGTTCTTC.

The chain is built from TRBV10-1 and TRBJ2-2, with unresolved D. CDR1 and CDR2 from the germline V gene are WNHNN and SYGVQD (reference sequence). The CDR3 covers 13 residues. The V end lost 6 bases, the J end lost 0 bases, and 5 bases lay between the germline ends. The CDR3 nucleotides read TGCGCCAGCAGCCAGGCGAACACCGGGGAGCTGTTTTTT. Amino acids: CASSQANTGELFF.

This clone was observed a single time. The chain couples TRBV19 to TRBJ1-1, with 7 bases lining up with TRBD1. The CDR3 has 14 amino acids. Germline values: CDR1 LNHDA, CDR2 SQIVND (reference sequence). J gave up 1 base and V 9 bases, and 8 bases lay outside the gene matches. The DNA for the CDR3 is TGTGCCAGCATTCAGACAGGGTCGAACACTGAAGCTTTCTTT. Translation gives CASIQTGSNTEAFF.

The V call is TRBV5-6, the J call TRBJ2-5; 7 bases align to TRBD2. With 4 bases clipped from V and 7 bases from J, the junction kept 13 bases outside the gene matches. Germline V gene lookup returns CDR1 SGHDT and CDR2 YYEEEE. CDR3 length equals 15 residues. The CDR3 sequence is CASSPSSGQRGTQYF. CDR3 DNA sequence: TGTGCCAGCAGCCCGAGTAGCGGCCAGCGGGGGACCCAGTACTTC.